This T cell receptor (beta chain) was observed in a study of graft-versus-host responses after intestinal transplantation. On the study more broadly: Multivisceral, liver-intestinal, or isolated intestinal grafts went to recipients.

The study, taken as a whole, reports: Across patients carrying graft-donor T cell macrochimerism, allografts held high graft-versus-host to host-versus-graft clonal ratios. The authors found GvH clones in recipient marrow, some appearing first in ileum or blood. Early declines in HvG clones that occurred post-transplant were associated with peak circulating GvH clone levels.

Unmatched junction bases numbered 12, after V lost 0 bases and J lost 5 bases. CDR1 SGHRS and CDR2 YFSETQ come from the germline V gene. The CDR3 has 18 amino acids. Assay: immunoSEQ multiplex PCR; the TCRdb copy retains only in-frame clones and omits some. Of roughly 110,000 clones listed, around 90% are singletons. To note about this clone: What it binds is unknown.

The receptor's source is a human donor who was the organ donor for an intestinal transplant. This rearrangement joins TRBV5-1 to TRBJ2-7; TRBD2 matches 12 bases. The starting material was unstimulated CD4+ T cells sorted from spleen or lymph node cells, obtained before transplant. CDR3 nucleotides: TGCGCCAGCAGCTTGGCCTGGGAGACTAGCGGGAGTCTCGACGAGCAGTACTTC. Translation gives CASSLAWETSGSLDEQYF.